This TCR beta chain originates from a study of T cell repertoires in cytomegalovirus infection. Across the study: Recently identified HLA-C-restricted and well-studied HLA-B-restricted CMV epitopes were used.

Broader study findings: HLA-C-restricted CMV-specific TCR beta clonotypes were dominant in the ex vivo response.

CDR3 length: 14 residues. CDR1 and CDR2 from the germline V gene are MNHEY and SVGAGI. The V segment lost 2 bases and the J segment 1 base; nucleotides outside the gene matches: 2. Comment on this clonotype: What it recognizes is unknown.

TCRdb re-called the reads with MiXCR, one entry per CDR3 protein. The data show 800,000 to 950,000 distinct CDR3 sequences, over 25% seen once. The rearrangement uses TRBV6-5 and TRBJ2-7; 7 nucleotides agree with TRBD2. The specimen comprised cultured CD8+ T cells from PBMCs, sampled from culture after CMV antigen stimulation. The source of this sequence is a human donor in good health (CMV status not recorded). Some clones in this sample may be carry-over from other donors' samples. CDR3 residues: CASSYVGGSYEQYF. DNA for the CDR3: TGTGCCAGCAGTTACGTCGGGGGGTCCTACGAGCAGTACTTC.